This T cell receptor beta chain was identified in a study of shared clonotypes between healthy human individuals. Study summary: A donor's plate count was three for CD4 naive and three for CD4 memory; CD8 naive had two and CD8 memory one.

Naive CD8 isolation took CD45RO-negative cells positively selected for CCR7 and excluded terminally differentiated effector memory CD45RA+ cells. Donors comprised healthy HIV-negative adults lacking recent acute infections or vaccinations. This CDR3 has 13 amino acids. The germline V gene encodes CDR1 LGHNT and CDR2 FRNRAP. The table came from immunoSEQ multiplex PCR; TCRdb's copy has only in-frame clones and leaves some out. The sample includes about 2 million clones, approximately 94% of them seen just once. Study outcomes and limitations: Shared clonotypes: about 5% naive CD4, around 3.4% naive CD8, about 2.4% memory CD4, approximately 0.37% memory CD8.

Worth noting for this clone: Its specificity is not known.

Sequenced: naive CD8+ T cells sorted from blood. The TCR sequence derives from a man younger than 35 in good health. The chain recombines TRBV12-5 with TRBJ2-3; the match to TRBD1 covers 7 bases. CDR3 in amino acids: CANRGTALDTQYF. The CDR3 DNA sequence: TGTGCCAACAGAGGGACAGCGCTAGATACGCAGTATTTT. The full variable domain, with the rest looked up from reference TRBV12-5 and TRBJ2-3, is DARVTQTPRHKVTEMGQEVTMRCQPILGHNTVFWYRQTMMQGLELLAYFRNRAPLDDSGMPKDRFSAEMPDATLATLKIQPSEPRDSAVYFCANRGTALDTQYFGPGTRLTVL.